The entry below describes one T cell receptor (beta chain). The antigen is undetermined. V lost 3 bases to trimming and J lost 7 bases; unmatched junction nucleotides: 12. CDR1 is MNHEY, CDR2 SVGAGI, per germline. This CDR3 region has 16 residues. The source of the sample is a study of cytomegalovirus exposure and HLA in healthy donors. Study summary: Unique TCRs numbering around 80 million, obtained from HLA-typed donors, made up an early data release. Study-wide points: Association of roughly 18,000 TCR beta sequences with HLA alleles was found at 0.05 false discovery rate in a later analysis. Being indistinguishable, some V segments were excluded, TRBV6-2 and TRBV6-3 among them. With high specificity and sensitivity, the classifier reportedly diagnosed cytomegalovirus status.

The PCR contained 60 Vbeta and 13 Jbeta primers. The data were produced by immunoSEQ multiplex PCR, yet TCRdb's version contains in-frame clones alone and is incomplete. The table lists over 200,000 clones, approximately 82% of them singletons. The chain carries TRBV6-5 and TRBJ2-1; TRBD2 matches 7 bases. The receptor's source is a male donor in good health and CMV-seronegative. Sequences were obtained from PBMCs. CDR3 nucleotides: TGTGCCAGCAGTTATTATAGCAGCGGGGCGTGGAATGAGCAGTTCTTC. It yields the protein CASSYYSSGAWNEQFF.